This T cell receptor beta chain originates from a study of T-cell memory formation after mild COVID-19. Study findings and constraints: Researchers report contracting CD4+ clones mostly in CM and EM, with CD8+ clones in EMRA. Unconfirmed was the SARS-CoV-2 specificity of second-wave clones that peaked on day 37.

In regard to this clonotype: Its antigen is unidentified.

Germline values: CDR1 MNHEY, CDR2 SVGEGT. This CDR3 region has 12 residues. V shed 6 bases and J shed 1 base, with 7 bases lying between them. TCRdb redid the calling of the 5' RACE reads with MiXCR, one entry per CDR3 protein. Of around 200,000 distinct CDR3 sequences detected, approximately 10% appear once; the ten largest clones hold approximately 2.8%. The TCR was taken from a young man who had mild COVID-19 (a few samples of this study predate the infection). Cell type and time point are not known. The specimen sequenced was PBMCs or a T cell subset sorted from them (not recorded which). The chain recombines TRBV6-2 or TRBV6-3 with TRBJ2-7; D possibly corresponds to TRBD1 (5 bases). The CDR3 region has the DNA TGTGCCAGCAGACAGGTTTCCTACGAGCAGTACTTC. Translated, it gives CASRQVSYEQYF.